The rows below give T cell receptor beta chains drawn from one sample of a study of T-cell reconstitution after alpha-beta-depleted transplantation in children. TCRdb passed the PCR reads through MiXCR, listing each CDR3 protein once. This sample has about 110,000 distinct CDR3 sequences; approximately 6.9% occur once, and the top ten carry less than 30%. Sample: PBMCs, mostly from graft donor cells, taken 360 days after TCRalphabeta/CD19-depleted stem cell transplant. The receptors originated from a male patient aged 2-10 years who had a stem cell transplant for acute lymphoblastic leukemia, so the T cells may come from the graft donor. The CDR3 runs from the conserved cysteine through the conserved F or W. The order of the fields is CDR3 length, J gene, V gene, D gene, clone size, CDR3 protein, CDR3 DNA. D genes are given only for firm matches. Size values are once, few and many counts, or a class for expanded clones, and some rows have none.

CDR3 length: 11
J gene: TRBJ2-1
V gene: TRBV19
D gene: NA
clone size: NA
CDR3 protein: CASRKGNEQFF
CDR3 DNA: TGTGCCAGTAGAAAGGGAAATGAGCAGTTCTTC

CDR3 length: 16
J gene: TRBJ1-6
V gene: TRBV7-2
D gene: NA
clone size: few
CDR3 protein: CASRDLAANYNSPLHF
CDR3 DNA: TGTGCCAGCAGGGACCTAGCGGCGAACTATAATTCACCCCTCCACTTT

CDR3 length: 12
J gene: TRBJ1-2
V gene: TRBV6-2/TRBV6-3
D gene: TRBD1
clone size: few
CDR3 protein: CASSYGTAGYTF
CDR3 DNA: TGTGCCAGCAGTTACGGGACAGCAGGCTACACCTTC

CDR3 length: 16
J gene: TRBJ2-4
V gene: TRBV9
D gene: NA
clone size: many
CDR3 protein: CASSVGVGTAKNIQYF
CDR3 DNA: TGTGCCAGCAGCGTAGGGGTCGGGACAGCCAAAAACATTCAGTACTTC

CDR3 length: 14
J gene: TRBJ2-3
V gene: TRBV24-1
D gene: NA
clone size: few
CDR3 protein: CATSDLPGSDTQYF
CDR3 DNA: TGTGCCACCAGTGATTTGCCAGGGTCAGATACGCAGTATTTT

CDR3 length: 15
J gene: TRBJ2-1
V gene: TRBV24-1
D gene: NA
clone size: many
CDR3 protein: CATSDGRGGASEQFF
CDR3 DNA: TGTGCCACCAGTGATGGCCGAGGGGGGGCAAGTGAGCAGTTCTTC

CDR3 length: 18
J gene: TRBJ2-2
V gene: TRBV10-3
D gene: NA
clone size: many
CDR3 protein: CAISERGRETANTGELFF
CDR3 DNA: TGTGCCATCAGTGAGCGGGGCAGGGAGACTGCGAACACCGGGGAGCTGTTTTTT

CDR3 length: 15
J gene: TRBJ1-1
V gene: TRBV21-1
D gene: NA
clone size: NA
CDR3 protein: CASSQTPRGNTEAFF
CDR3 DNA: TGTGCCAGCAGCCAGACCCCGCGAGGGAACACTGAAGCTTTCTTT

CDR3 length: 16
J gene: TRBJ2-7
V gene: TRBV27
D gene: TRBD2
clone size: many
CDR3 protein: CASSLRGLAGYYEQYF
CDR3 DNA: TGTGCCAGCAGTTTAAGGGGACTAGCGGGATACTACGAGCAGTACTTC

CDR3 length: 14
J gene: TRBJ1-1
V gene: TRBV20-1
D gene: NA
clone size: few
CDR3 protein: CSADSEEMNTEAFF
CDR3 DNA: TGCAGTGCGGATTCAGAGGAGATGAACACTGAAGCTTTCTTT

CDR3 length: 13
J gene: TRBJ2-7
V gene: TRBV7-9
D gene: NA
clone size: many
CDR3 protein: CASSFGQGREQYF
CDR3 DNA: TGTGCCAGCAGCTTCGGGCAGGGGCGCGAGCAGTACTTC

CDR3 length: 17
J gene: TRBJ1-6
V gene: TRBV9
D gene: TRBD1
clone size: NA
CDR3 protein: CASSAGSGTGGMSPLHF
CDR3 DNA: TGTGCCAGCAGCGCCGGCTCCGGGACAGGGGGCATGTCACCCCTCCACTTT

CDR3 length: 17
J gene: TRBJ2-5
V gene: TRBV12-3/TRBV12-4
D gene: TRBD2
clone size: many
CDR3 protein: CASSLWLAGGSQETQYF
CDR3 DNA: TGTGCCAGCAGTTTATGGCTAGCGGGAGGGAGTCAAGAGACCCAGTACTTC

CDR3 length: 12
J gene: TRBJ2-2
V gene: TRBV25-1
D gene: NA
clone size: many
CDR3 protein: CASRFGRGELFF
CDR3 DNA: TGTGCCAGCAGGTTCGGACGCGGGGAGCTGTTTTTT

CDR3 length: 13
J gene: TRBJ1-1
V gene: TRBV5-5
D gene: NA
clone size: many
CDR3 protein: CASSSGGRREAFF
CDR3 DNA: TGTGCCAGCAGCTCGGGGGGTCGAAGGGAAGCTTTCTTT

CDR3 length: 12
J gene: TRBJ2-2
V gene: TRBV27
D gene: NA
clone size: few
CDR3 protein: CASSLSGGELFF
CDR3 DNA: TGTGCCAGCAGTTTATCGGGCGGGGAGCTGTTTTTT

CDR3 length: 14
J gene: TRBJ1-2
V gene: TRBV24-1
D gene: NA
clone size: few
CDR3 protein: CATSDGWANYGYTF
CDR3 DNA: TGTGCCACCAGTGATGGGTGGGCTAACTATGGCTACACCTTC

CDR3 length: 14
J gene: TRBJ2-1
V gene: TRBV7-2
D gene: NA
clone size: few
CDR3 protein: CASSAWVEYNEQFF
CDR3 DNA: TGTGCCAGCAGCGCCTGGGTCGAATACAATGAGCAGTTCTTC

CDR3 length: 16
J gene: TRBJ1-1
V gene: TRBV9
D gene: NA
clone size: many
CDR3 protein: CASSHGTKGANTEAFF
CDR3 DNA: TGTGCCAGCAGCCACGGGACAAAAGGGGCGAACACTGAAGCTTTCTTT

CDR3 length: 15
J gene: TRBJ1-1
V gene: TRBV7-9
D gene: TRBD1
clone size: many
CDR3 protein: CASSLGDRWNTEAFF
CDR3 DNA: TGTGCCAGCAGCTTAGGGGACAGGTGGAACACTGAAGCTTTCTTT

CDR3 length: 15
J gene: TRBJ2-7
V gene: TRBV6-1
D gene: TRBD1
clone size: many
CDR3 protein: CASSLAGTGPYEQYF
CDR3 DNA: TGTGCCAGCAGCCTTGCCGGGACAGGGCCATACGAGCAGTACTTC

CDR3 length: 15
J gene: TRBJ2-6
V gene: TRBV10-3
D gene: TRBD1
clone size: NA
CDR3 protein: CATLFTGAGANVLTF
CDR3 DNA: TGTGCCACCTTGTTTACAGGGGCTGGGGCCAACGTCCTGACTTTC

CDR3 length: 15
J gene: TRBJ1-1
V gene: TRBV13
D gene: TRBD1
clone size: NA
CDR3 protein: CASSYRTGENTEAFF
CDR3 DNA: TGTGCCAGCAGCTACCGGACAGGAGAGAACACTGAAGCTTTCTTT

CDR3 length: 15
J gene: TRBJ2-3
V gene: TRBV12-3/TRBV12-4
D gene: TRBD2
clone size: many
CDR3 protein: CASSRGLAGGDTQYF
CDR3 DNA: TGTGCCAGCAGTCGGGGACTAGCGGGAGGAGATACGCAGTATTTT

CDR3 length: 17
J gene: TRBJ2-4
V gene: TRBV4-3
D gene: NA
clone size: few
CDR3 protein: CASSQDWGAIAKNIQYF
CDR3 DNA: TGCGCCAGCAGCCAAGACTGGGGAGCGATAGCCAAAAACATTCAGTACTTC